This is a list of T cell receptor beta chains from one sample in a study of breast tumors, draining lymph nodes, adjacent tissues. TCRdb used MiXCR to reprocess the multiplex PCR reads, holding one entry per CDR3 protein. Of some 170,000 distinct CDR3 sequences listed, around 35% are singletons. Specimen: axillary lymph node tissue. These receptors came from a female donor with breast cancer. Some clones in this sample may be carry-over from other donors' samples. The CDR3 runs from the conserved cysteine through the conserved F or W. A D gene is named only where the DNA matches it firmly. Clone size is shown for a subset of rows, as once, few, many or a class of expanded clone.

TRBJ2-5,many,TRBV20-1,NA,CSARPIAPRETQYF,TGCAGTGCTAGACCTATTGCGCCAAGGGAGACCCAGTACTTC
TRBJ2-1,NA,TRBV24-1,NA,CATSDRIPFAGANEEFF,TGTGCCACCAGTGATCGGATCCCCTTTGCCGGGGCGAATGAGGAGTTCTTC
TRBJ2-7,many,TRBV4-2,NA,CASSQDSFYEQYF,TGTGCCAGCAGCCAAGATTCCTTCTACGAGCAGTACTTC
TRBJ2-3,many,TRBV3-1,NA,CASSRGPRTDTQYF,TGTGCCAGCAGTCGGGGCCCCCGAACAGATACGCAGTATTTT
TRBJ2-7,many,TRBV18,NA,CASSPLAGTVLYEQYF,TGTGCCAGCTCACCATTAGCGGGGACAGTCCTCTACGAGCAGTACTTC
TRBJ2-2,many,TRBV6-5,NA,CASRKESETNTGELFF,TGTGCCAGCAGAAAGGAGTCTGAGACTAATACCGGGGAGCTGTTTTTT
TRBJ2-7,NA,TRBV20-1,NA,CSAPSQSTVKQYF,TGCAGTGCTCCCTCACAGAGTACGGTGAAGCAGTACTTC
TRBJ2-7,few,TRBV29-1,NA,CSVRDIPRQSEQYF,TGCAGCGTCAGGGACATTCCACGGCAGAGTGAGCAGTACTTC
TRBJ1-2,NA,TRBV30,TRBD1,CAWSYGTGHYGYTF,TGTGCCTGGAGTTACGGGACAGGACACTATGGCTACACCTTC
TRBJ1-4,NA,TRBV27,NA,CASSPRWATNEKLFF,TGTGCCAGCAGCCCCCGGTGGGCAACTAATGAAAAACTGTTTTTT
TRBJ2-1,many,TRBV30,NA,CAWSVREGAYNEQFF,TGTGCCTGGAGTGTACGAGAGGGGGCCTACAATGAGCAGTTCTTC
TRBJ1-2,NA,TRBV10-2,TRBD1,CASRDGTAGGYTF,TGCGCCAGCAGGGACGGGACAGCGGGTGGCTACACCTTC
TRBJ1-1,few,TRBV29-1,NA,CSVEGVRTANTEAFF,TGCAGCGTTGAAGGGGTCAGGACAGCGAACACTGAAGCTTTCTTT
TRBJ2-3,many,TRBV6-2/TRBV6-3,NA,CASSRGLSPDTQYF,TGTGCCAGCAGTCGGGGGCTCAGCCCAGATACGCAGTATTTT
TRBJ1-1,NA,TRBV29-1,TRBD1,CSVTGQGNTEAFF,TGCAGCGTTACGGGACAGGGGAACACTGAAGCTTTCTTT
TRBJ1-5,NA,TRBV2,NA,CASVFTGVGAGQPQHF,TGTGCCAGCGTATTTACCGGGGTAGGGGCGGGTCAGCCCCAGCATTTT
TRBJ2-7,many,TRBV27,TRBD1,CASSLSMLGQGTYEQYF,TGTGCCAGCAGTTTATCGATGTTGGGACAGGGTACCTACGAGCAGTACTTC
TRBJ2-5,NA,TRBV20-1,TRBD2,CSASPSGGYQETQYF,TGCAGTGCTAGCCCTAGCGGGGGGTATCAAGAGACCCAGTACTTC
TRBJ2-7,many,TRBV6-1,NA,CASRGLLEAYEQYF,TGTGCCAGCAGGGGACTGTTAGAAGCCTACGAGCAGTACTTC
TRBJ2-1,many,TRBV30,NA,CAWTKIIYNEQFF,TGTGCCTGGACCAAAATCATCTACAATGAGCAGTTCTTC
TRBJ1-4,many,TRBV24-1,TRBD1,CATSPTNRGPSERKLFF,TGTGCCACCAGTCCTACCAACAGGGGACCGAGCGAACGAAAACTGTTTTTT
TRBJ2-7,many,TRBV7-2,NA,CASSPLGAEQYF,TGTGCCAGCAGCCCACTGGGAGCCGAGCAGTACTTC
TRBJ1-6,many,TRBV20-1,NA,CSASSSDSPLHF,TGCAGTGCTAGCTCCTCAGATTCACCCCTCCACTTT
TRBJ2-6,NA,TRBV29-1,NA,CSVEKGTGANVLTF,TGCAGCGTTGAAAAGGGGACTGGGGCCAACGTCCTGACTTTC